This entry lists 26 T cell receptor beta chains sequenced from one sample in a study of shared clonotypes between healthy human individuals. Measured with immunoSEQ multiplex PCR; TCRdb has only the in-frame clones, and not every one. Of nearly 2 million clones in the sample, over 85% were seen once. Terminally differentiated effector memory CD45RA+ cells were excluded from the naive CD8 cells, which were CD45RO-negative and positively selected for CCR7. The sample consisted of naive CD8+ T cells sorted from blood. The receptors were sampled from a man between 18 and 29 years old in good health.

This clone was recorded once. V usage is TRBV5-1 and J usage is TRBJ2-5, with 7 bases that match TRBD2. Germline-derived CDR1 and CDR2 are SGHRS and YFSETQ. Trimming cost V 0 bases and J 5 bases; bases outside gene matches: 13. The CDR3 has 17 amino acids. Written as DNA, the CDR3 is TGCGCCAGCAGCTTGGAGCCTTATGGACTAGTGGGGGAGACCCAGTACTTC. The encoded protein is CASSLEPYGLVGETQYF.

This CDR3 reads CASSLSRDRVPEQYF. DNA for the CDR3: TGTGCCAGCAGTTTATCGCGGGACAGGGTCCCCGAGCAGTACTTC. The V and J genes are TRBV27 and TRBJ2-7; the match to TRBD1 covers 9 bases. The germline V gene has CDR1 MNHEY and CDR2 SMNVEV (reference sequence). This CDR3 has 15 residues. The J segment lost 6 bases and the V segment lost 0 bases, leaving 6 bases of the junction unmatched.

Regarding this clone: This sample also contains other DNA sequences that code for the same CDR3. The chain links TRBV27 to TRBJ2-1, with a weak D call TRBD1 (5 bases). The V end lost 5 bases, the J end lost 3 bases, and 8 bases lay between the germline ends. The CDR3 has 13 amino acids. Germline CDR1 is MNHEY and CDR2 is SMNVEV (reference sequence). The CDR3 sequence is CASSVDSYNEQFF. The CDR3 nucleotides are TGTGCCAGCAGTGTCGACAGCTACAATGAGCAGTTCTTC.

CDR3 sequence: CASSSSPGLEQYF. In DNA form, the CDR3 reads TGTGCCAGCAGTTCCTCCCCGGGACTCGAGCAGTACTTC. The chain is built from TRBV7-2 and TRBJ2-7, with a weak D call TRBD2 (6 bases). The germline V gene has CDR1 SGHTA and CDR2 FQGNSA. V dropped 6 bases and J dropped 6 bases, with 15 bases sitting between them. CDR3 size: 13 residues.

This clone was counted a single time. The J gene is TRBJ2-2, the V gene TRBV2; no definite D call. Germline V CDR1 and CDR2: SNHLY, FYNNEI. V was trimmed by 4 bases and J by 1 base, leaving 10 bases between them. This CDR3 contains 15 residues. Here the CDR3 DNA reads TGTGCCAGCAGTGGAGACATACGGAACACCGGGGAGCTGTTTTTT. The encoded protein is CASSGDIRNTGELFF.

J is TRBJ2-7 and V is TRBV28; TRBD2 aligns across 9 bases. Germline assignment: CDR1 MDHEN and CDR2 SYDVKM. This CDR3 spans 15 amino acids. The V gene end was trimmed by 5 bases and the J gene end by 3 bases; junction bases not matched to a gene: 8. CDR3 protein: CASSPHSGGNYEQYF. The CDR3 DNA is TGTGCCAGCAGTCCACATAGCGGGGGAAACTACGAGCAGTACTTC.

Only one count was recorded for this clone. The J gene is TRBJ2-6, the V gene TRBV5-3, with 7 bases aligning to TRBD1. TRBV5-3 falls under the ORF class, with uncertain function. V lost 4 bases and J lost 1; bases outside the gene matches: 8. The CDR3 has 17 residues. DNA of the CDR3: TGTGCCAGAAGCCTTCGACAGGGATCATCTGGGGCCAACGTCCTGACTTTC. This sequence encodes CARSLRQGSSGANVLTF.

Comment on this clone: Different DNA sequences within this sample yield the same CDR3. The V call is TRBV2, the J call TRBJ1-1, with D maybe TRBD1 (5 bases). Germline lookup yields CDR1 SNHLY and CDR2 FYNNEI. V lost 1 base, J lost 5 bases, and 5 bases lay in between. This CDR3 region has 12 residues. Here the CDR3 DNA reads TGTGCCAGCAGTGAAGGGGGGACTGAAGCTTTCTTT. The encoded protein is CASSEGGTEAFF.

The V and J genes are TRBV29-1 and TRBJ1-1; D remains unclear. Germline CDR1 reads SQVTM; CDR2 reads ANQGSEA. V lost 7 bases, J lost 2 bases, and 5 bases lay in between. This CDR3 region has 10 residues. The DNA for the CDR3 is TGCAGCGCCTATAACACTGAAGCTTTCTTT. Protein: CSAYNTEAFF.

In its sample, this clone was seen once. The chain combines TRBV5-1 with TRBJ2-5, with TRBD1 matching over 8 bases. Germline loops: CDR1 SGHRS, CDR2 YFSETQ. J lost 6 bases, V lost 0 bases, and 10 bases had no gene match. The CDR3 contains 16 residues. Written as DNA, the CDR3 is TGCGCCAGCAGCTTGGCGGCCAGGGGGCTCGTGAAGACCCAGTACTTC. This translates into CASSLAARGLVKTQYF.

This CDR3 is CASSLGQLAKNIQYF. In nucleotides, the CDR3 is TGTGCCAGCAGCTTAGGACAGCTAGCCAAAAACATTCAGTACTTC. This chain uses TRBV11-2 with TRBJ2-4; D may be TRBD1 (5 bases). The length of the CDR3 is 15 residues. In germline, CDR1 is SGHAT, CDR2 FQNNGV. The V end lost 1 base, the J end lost 0 bases, and 7 bases lay between the germline ends.

The chain uses TRBV4-3 and TRBJ2-1; tentatively, D is TRBD1 or TRBD2 (5 bases each). Trimming removed 0 bases at V and 6 bases at J, with 18 bases between. The CDR3 has 17 residues. The germline V gene has CDR1 LGHNA and CDR2 YSLEER. Here the CDR3 DNA reads TGCGCCAGCAGCCAAGATCGGGACGGCCGGCTCATCAATGAGCAGTTCTTC. Amino acids: CASSQDRDGRLINEQFF.

The CDR3 DNA is TGTGCCAGCAGCTGGACAGGGGGTCCCTCTGGAAACACCATATATTTT. This translates into CASSWTGGPSGNTIYF. The chain joins TRBV7-6 to TRBJ1-3; 10 nucleotides align to TRBD1. V shed 4 bases and J 0 bases; nucleotides not matched to a gene: 3. From germline, CDR1 is SGHVS and CDR2 FNYEAQ. The CDR3 has 16 residues.

The chain recombines TRBV2 with TRBJ2-2, with D hard to call. V was trimmed by 7 bases and J by 5 bases, leaving 5 bases between them. Germline V gene sequence: CDR1 SNHLY, CDR2 FYNNEI. CDR3 length: 11 residues. The CDR3: CASIHTGELFF. DNA for the CDR3: TGTGCCAGCATCCATACCGGGGAGCTGTTTTTT.

The J gene is TRBJ2-1, the V gene TRBV7-8, with TRBD2 matching over 14 bases. J was trimmed by 2 bases and V by 4 bases; bases with no gene match: 7. From germline, CDR1 is SGHVS and CDR2 FQNEAQ. There are 18 residues in the CDR3. Here the CDR3 reads CASSSGLAGGFTYNEQFF. The CDR3 DNA sequence: TGTGCCAGCAGCTCCGGACTAGCGGGGGGTTTCACCTACAATGAGCAGTTCTTC.

Details on this clone: The same CDR3 also results from other DNA sequences found in this sample. This chain joins TRBV30 and TRBJ2-1, with D possibly being TRBD2 (6 bases). The CDR3 runs 13 residues. Trimming removed 0 bases at V and 4 bases at J, with 7 bases between. Looked up from germline, CDR1 is GTSNPN and CDR2 is SVGIG (reference sequence). In DNA form, the CDR3 reads TGTGCCTGGAGTGTCGGGGGATACAATGAGCAGTTCTTC. Residues: CAWSVGGYNEQFF.

Regarding this clone: Other DNA sequences from this sample encode an identical CDR3 as well. DNA for the CDR3: TGTGCCAGCAGCCCACAGGGCAATCAGCCCCAGCATTTT. Protein product: CASSPQGNQPQHF. The rearrangement joins TRBV11-2 to TRBJ1-5, with D maybe TRBD1 (5 bases). The CDR3 runs 13 residues. Trimming pared 5 bases from V and 2 bases from J, leaving 7 bases between. Germline assignment: CDR1 SGHAT and CDR2 FQNNGV.

The DNA for the CDR3 is TGTGCCAGCAGTTTAATGGTAGAGACCCAGTACTTC. Amino acid sequence: CASSLMVETQYF. The chain combines TRBV28 with TRBJ2-5; D is unresolved. CDR3 length: 12 amino acids. V was trimmed by 2 bases and J by 4 bases, leaving 5 bases between them. Germline CDR1 reads MDHEN; CDR2 reads SYDVKM. Looking up the rest from reference TRBV28 and TRBJ2-5 gives the full variable domain: DVKVTQSSRYLVKRTGEKVFLECVQDMDHENMFWYRQDPGLGLRLIYFSYDVKMKEKGDIPEGYSVSREKKERFSLILESASTNQTSMYLCASSLMVETQYFGPGTRLLVL.

The gene calls are TRBV6-1 and TRBJ1-6; possibly TRBD1 for D (6 bases). With 0 bases removed from V and 9 bases from J, the gap between germline ends came to 6 bases. Germline V lookup: CDR1 MNHNS, CDR2 SASEGT. This CDR3 region has 13 residues. This chain's CDR3 is CASSEARGSPLHF. CDR3 in DNA: TGTGCCAGCAGTGAAGCCAGGGGTTCACCCCTCCACTTT.

V gene TRBV19 combines with J gene TRBJ1-1; a weak D match, TRBD1 (5 bases). The V end was cut by 6 bases, the J end by 5 bases, with 13 bases between. In germline, CDR1 is LNHDA, CDR2 SQIVND (reference sequence). The CDR3 runs 13 residues. The DNA for the CDR3 is TGTGCCAGTAGCTCATTCGGGGGAACTGAAGCTTTCTTT. This translates into CASSSFGGTEAFF.

This clone is a singleton in its sample. Here the CDR3 DNA reads TGTGCCAGCAGCATGAGGCTTACAGATACGCAGTATTTT. This sequence encodes CASSMRLTDTQYF. The J gene is TRBJ2-3, the V gene TRBV5-4; D uncertain. Germline V CDR1 and CDR2: SGHNT, YYREEE (reference sequence). The CDR3 runs to 13 residues. V was trimmed by 4 bases and J by 3 bases, leaving 9 bases between them.

The chain carries TRBV19 and TRBJ1-5; D gene uncertain. This CDR3 comprises 15 residues. Per the germline V gene, CDR1 is LNHDA and CDR2 is SQIVND (reference sequence). Trimming removed 5 bases at V and 5 bases at J, with 16 bases between. The CDR3: CASSAGLIGDQPQHF. The CDR3 DNA is TGTGCCAGTAGTGCAGGACTCATTGGGGATCAGCCCCAGCATTTT.

The CDR3 is CASSPRRGGTAYEQYF. CDR3 nucleotides: TGTGCCAGCAGTCCCCGGAGGGGGGGTACCGCCTACGAGCAGTACTTC. V and J are TRBV28 and TRBJ2-7; D might be TRBD2 (7 bases). V lost 5 bases to trimming and J lost 2 bases, with 19 bases between them. The CDR3 loop spans 16 amino acids. Germline loops: CDR1 MDHEN, CDR2 SYDVKM.

This chain joins TRBV5-6 and TRBJ1-6; no clear D gene. The germline gives CDR1 SGHDT, CDR2 YYEEEE. The CDR3 has 16 residues. V lost 3 bases and J 6 bases, leaving 16 bases between the germline ends. CDR3 DNA: TGTGCCAGCAGCTCGGACGGCTTAGAGATTAATTCACCCCTCCACTTT. The encoded protein is CASSSDGLEINSPLHF.

About this clone itself: Other nucleotide sequences from this sample produce the same CDR3. This chain joins TRBV6-5 and TRBJ2-1, with 9 bases aligning to TRBD1. Germline V CDR1 and CDR2: MNHEY, SVGAGI. Unmatched junction bases numbered 3, after V lost 3 bases and J lost 3 bases. CDR3 length equals 15 residues. The CDR3: CASSYPGQGYNEQFF. CDR3 sequence (DNA): TGTGCCAGCAGTTATCCGGGACAGGGCTACAATGAGCAGTTCTTC.

The V gene is TRBV7-6, the J gene TRBJ2-2; maybe TRBD2 (5 bases). V shed 5 bases and J shed 0 bases, with 10 bases lying between them. Germline lookup yields CDR1 SGHVS and CDR2 FNYEAQ. This CDR3 has 15 amino acids. The CDR3 region has the DNA TGTGCCAGCAGCAAAAGGCGGGCGAACACCGGGGAGCTGTTTTTT. Translation gives CASSKRRANTGELFF.